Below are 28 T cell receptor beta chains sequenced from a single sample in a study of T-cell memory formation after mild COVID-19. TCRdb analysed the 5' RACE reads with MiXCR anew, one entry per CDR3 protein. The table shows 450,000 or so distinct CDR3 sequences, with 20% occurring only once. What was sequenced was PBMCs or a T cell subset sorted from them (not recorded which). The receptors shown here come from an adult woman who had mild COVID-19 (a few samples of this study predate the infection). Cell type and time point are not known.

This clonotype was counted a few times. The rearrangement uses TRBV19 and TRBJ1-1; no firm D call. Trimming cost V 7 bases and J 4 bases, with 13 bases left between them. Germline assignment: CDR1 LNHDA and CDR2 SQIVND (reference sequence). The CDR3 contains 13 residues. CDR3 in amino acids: CASNEGRVTEAFF. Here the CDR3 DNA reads TGTGCCAGTAATGAGGGCCGGGTCACTGAAGCTTTCTTT.

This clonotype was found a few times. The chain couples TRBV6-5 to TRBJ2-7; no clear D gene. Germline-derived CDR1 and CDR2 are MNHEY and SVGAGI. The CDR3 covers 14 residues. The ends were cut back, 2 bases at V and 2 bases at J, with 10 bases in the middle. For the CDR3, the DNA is TGTGCCAGCAGTTACGTCGGTGAAGCCTACGAGCAGTACTTC. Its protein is CASSYVGEAYEQYF.

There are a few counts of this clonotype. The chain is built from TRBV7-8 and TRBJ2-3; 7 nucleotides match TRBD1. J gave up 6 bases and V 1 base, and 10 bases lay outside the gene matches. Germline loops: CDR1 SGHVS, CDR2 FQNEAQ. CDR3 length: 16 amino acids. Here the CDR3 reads CASSLDRGTGVDTQYF. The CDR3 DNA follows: TGTGCCAGCAGCTTAGATCGGGGAACAGGGGTGGATACGCAGTATTTT.

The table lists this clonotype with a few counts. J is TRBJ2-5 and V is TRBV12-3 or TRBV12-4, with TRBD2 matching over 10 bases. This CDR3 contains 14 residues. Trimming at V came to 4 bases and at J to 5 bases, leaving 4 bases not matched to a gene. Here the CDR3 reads CASSYSGRMETQYF. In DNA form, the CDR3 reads TGTGCCAGCAGTTATAGCGGGAGGATGGAGACCCAGTACTTC.

Here the CDR3 DNA reads TGTGCCAGCAGGGGGGACGGTAACTATGGCTACACCTTC. Protein product: CASRGDGNYGYTF. V and J are TRBV2 and TRBJ1-2; the D gene is possibly TRBD1 (5 bases). Germline values: CDR1 SNHLY, CDR2 FYNNEI. This CDR3 region has 13 residues. The germline V and J ends were trimmed by 6 bases and 1 base, with 9 bases remaining between them.

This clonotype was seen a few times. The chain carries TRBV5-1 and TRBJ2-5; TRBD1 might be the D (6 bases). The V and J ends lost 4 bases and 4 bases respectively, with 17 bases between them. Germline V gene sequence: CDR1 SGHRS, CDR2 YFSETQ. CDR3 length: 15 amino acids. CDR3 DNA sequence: TGCGCCAGCAGCCCGGGACACCCTGTAGTAGAGACCCAGTACTTC. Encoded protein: CASSPGHPVVETQYF.

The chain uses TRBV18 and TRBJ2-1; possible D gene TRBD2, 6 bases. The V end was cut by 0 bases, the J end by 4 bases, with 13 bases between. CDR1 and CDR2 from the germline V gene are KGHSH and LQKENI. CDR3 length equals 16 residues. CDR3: CASSPPGASAYNEQFF. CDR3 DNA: TGTGCCAGCTCACCACCTGGAGCTAGCGCTTACAATGAGCAGTTCTTC.

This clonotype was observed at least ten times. The CDR3 DNA follows: TGTGCCAGCAGCTTAGGACTAGTCGCCTACGAGCAGTACTTC. It specifies CASSLGLVAYEQYF. V gene TRBV7-9 combines with J gene TRBJ2-7, with D possibly being TRBD2 (6 bases). Germline-derived CDR1 and CDR2 are SEHNR and FQNEAQ (reference sequence). This CDR3 spans 14 amino acids. Trimming removed 1 base at V and 2 bases at J, with 9 bases between.

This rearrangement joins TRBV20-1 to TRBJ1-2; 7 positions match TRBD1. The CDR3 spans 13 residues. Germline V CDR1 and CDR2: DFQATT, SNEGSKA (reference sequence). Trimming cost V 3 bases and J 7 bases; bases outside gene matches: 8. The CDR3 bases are TGCAGTGCTAGGACAGGGCCGAGATTTGGCTACACCTTC. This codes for CSARTGPRFGYTF.

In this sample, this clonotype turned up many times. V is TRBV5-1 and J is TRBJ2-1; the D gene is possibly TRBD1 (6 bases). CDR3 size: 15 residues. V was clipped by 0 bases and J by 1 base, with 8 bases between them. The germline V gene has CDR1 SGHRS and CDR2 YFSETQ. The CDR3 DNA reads TGCGCCAGCAGCTTGGACAGGGCTTCCTACAATGAGCAGTTCTTC. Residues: CASSLDRASYNEQFF.

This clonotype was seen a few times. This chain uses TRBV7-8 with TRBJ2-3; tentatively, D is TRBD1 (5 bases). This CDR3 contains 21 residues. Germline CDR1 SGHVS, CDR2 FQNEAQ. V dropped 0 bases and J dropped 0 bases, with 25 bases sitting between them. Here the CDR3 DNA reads TGTGCCAGCAGCTTAGCGCTCCCAGTAACACAGGCAGATTATAGCACAGATACGCAGTATTTT. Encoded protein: CASSLALPVTQADYSTDTQYF.

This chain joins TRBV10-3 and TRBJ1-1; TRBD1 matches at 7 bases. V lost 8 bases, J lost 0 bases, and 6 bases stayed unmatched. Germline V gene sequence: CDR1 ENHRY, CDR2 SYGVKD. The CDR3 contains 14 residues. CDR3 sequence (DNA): TGTGCCATCGGTACCGGGACAGTGAACACTGAAGCTTTCTTT. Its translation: CAIGTGTVNTEAFF.

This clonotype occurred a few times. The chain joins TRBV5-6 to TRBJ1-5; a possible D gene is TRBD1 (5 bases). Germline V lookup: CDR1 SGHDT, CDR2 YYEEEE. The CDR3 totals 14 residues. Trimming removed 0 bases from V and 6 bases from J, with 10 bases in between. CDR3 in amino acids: CASSLGDALQPQHF. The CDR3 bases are TGTGCCAGCAGCTTGGGGGACGCGCTTCAGCCCCAGCATTTT.

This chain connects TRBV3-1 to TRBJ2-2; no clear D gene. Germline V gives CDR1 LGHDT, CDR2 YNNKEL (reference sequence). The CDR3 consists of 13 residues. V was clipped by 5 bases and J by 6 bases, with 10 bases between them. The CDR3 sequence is CASSSTVAGELFF. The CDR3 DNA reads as TGTGCCAGCAGCTCTACGGTGGCCGGGGAGCTGTTTTTT.

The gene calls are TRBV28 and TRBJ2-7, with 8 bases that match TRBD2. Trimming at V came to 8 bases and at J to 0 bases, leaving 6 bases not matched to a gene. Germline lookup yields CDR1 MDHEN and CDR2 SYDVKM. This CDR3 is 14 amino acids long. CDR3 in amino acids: CASSGGVGSYEQYF. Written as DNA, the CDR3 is TGTGCCAGCTCCGGGGGGGTAGGCTCCTACGAGCAGTACTTC.

The chain's CDR3 is CSVQQTHEQYF. The CDR3 region has the DNA TGCAGTGTCCAGCAGACCCACGAGCAGTACTTC. The V gene is TRBV20-1, the J gene TRBJ2-7; D unresolved. CDR3 length equals 11 residues. V shed 7 bases and J shed 5 bases, with 12 bases lying between them. From germline, CDR1 is DFQATT and CDR2 SNEGSKA (reference sequence).

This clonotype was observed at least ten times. CDR3 protein: CASSSRDREPTNTGELFF. Here the CDR3 DNA reads TGTGCCAGCAGCTCCCGGGACAGGGAACCGACGAACACCGGGGAGCTGTTTTTT. V is TRBV7-9 and J is TRBJ2-2; 9 bases are shared with TRBD1. CDR3 length equals 18 residues. With V trimmed by 4 bases and J by 0 bases, 9 bases remained unmatched. Per germline, CDR1 SEHNR and CDR2 FQNEAQ (reference sequence).

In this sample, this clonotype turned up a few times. CDR3 sequence: CASSPRLTQETQYF. CDR3 coding DNA: TGTGCCAGCAGCCCCCGTTTAACTCAAGAGACCCAGTACTTC. The rearrangement links TRBV9 to TRBJ2-5; no definite D call. Germline V CDR1 and CDR2: SGDLS, YYNGEE. The germline V and J ends were trimmed by 4 bases and 2 bases, with 12 bases remaining between them. The CDR3 sequence is 14 residues long.

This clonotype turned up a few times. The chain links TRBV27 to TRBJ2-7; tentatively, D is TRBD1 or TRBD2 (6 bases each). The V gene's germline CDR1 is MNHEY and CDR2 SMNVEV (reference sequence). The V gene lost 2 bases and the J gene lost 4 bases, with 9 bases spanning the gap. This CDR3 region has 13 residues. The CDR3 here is CASSLRGQYEQYF. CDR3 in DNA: TGTGCCAGCAGTTTACGGGGGCAGTACGAGCAGTACTTC.

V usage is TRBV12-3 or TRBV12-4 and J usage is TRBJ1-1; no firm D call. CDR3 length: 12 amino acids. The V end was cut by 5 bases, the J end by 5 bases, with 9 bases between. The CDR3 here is CASSRLQTEAFF. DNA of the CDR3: TGTGCCAGCAGTCGCCTACAAACTGAAGCTTTCTTT.

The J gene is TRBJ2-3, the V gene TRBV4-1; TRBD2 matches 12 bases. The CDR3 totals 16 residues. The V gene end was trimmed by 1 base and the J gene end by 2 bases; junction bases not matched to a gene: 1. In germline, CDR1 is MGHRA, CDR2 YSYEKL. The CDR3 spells CASSQGTSGVTDTQYF. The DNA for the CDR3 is TGCGCCAGCAGCCAAGGGACTAGCGGGGTCACAGATACGCAGTATTTT.

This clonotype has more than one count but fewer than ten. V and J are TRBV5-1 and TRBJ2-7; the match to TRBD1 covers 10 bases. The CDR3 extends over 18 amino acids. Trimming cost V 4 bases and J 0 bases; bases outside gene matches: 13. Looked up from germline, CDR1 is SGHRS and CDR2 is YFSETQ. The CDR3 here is CASSQDPGQGTFSYEQYF. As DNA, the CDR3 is TGCGCCAGCAGCCAGGATCCGGGACAGGGGACCTTCTCCTACGAGCAGTACTTC.

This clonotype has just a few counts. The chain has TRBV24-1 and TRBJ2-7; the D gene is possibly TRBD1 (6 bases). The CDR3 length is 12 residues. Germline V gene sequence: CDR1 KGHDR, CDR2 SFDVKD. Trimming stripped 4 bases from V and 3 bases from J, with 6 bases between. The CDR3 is CATSEDSYEQYF. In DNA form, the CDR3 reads TGTGCCACCAGTGAGGACAGCTACGAGCAGTACTTC.

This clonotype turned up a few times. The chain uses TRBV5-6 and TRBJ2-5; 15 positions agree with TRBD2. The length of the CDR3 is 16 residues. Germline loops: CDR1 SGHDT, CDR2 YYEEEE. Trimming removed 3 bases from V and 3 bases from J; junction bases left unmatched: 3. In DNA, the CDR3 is TGTGCCAGCAGCTCTTGGACTAGCGGGGGGGAAGAGACCCAGTACTTC. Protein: CASSSWTSGGEETQYF.

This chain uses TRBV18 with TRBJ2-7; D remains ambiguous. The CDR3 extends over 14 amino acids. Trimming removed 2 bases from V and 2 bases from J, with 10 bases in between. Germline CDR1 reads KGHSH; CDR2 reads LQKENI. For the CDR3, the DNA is TGTGCCAGCTCACCAGCGGCAGGACCCTACGAGCAGTACTTC. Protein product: CASSPAAGPYEQYF.

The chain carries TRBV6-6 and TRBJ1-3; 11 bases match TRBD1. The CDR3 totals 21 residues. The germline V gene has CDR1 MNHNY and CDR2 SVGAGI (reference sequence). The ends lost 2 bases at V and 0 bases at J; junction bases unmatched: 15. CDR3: CASSYDWTGGSTIYSGNTIYF. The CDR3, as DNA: TGTGCCAGCAGTTACGATTGGACAGGGGGCTCAACTATTTACTCTGGAAACACCATATATTTT.

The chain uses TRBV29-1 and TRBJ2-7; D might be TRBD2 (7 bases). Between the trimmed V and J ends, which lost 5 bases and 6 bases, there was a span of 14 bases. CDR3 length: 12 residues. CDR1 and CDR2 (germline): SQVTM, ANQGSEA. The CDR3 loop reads CSVLQGGGEQYF. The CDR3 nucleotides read TGCAGCGTTCTTCAAGGGGGGGGCGAGCAGTACTTC.

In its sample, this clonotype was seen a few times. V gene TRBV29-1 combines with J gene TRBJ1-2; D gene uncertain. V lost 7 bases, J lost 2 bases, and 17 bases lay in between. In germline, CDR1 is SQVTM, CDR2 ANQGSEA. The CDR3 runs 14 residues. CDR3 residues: CSAREAAENYGYTF. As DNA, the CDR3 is TGCAGCGCCCGAGAGGCCGCCGAGAACTATGGCTACACCTTC.